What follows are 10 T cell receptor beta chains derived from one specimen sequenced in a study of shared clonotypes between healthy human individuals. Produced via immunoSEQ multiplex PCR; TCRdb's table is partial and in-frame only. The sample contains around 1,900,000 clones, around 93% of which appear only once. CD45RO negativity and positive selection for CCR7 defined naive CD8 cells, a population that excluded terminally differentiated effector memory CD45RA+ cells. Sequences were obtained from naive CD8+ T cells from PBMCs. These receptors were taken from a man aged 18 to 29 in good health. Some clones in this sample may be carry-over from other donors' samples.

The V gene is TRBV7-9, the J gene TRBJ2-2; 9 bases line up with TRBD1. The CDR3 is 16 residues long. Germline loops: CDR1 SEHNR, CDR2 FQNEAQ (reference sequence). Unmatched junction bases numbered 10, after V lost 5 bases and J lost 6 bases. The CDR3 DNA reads TGTGCCAGCAGCCTTCCCCGGACAGGGGTCTCCGGGGAGCTGTTTTTT. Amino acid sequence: CASSLPRTGVSGELFF.

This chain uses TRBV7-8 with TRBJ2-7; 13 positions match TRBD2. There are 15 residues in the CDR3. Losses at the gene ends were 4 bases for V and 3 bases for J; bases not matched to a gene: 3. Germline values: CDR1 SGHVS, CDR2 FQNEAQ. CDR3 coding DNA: TGTGCCAGCAGCTCCGGGACTAGCGGGGACTACGAGCAGTACTTC. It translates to CASSSGTSGDYEQYF.

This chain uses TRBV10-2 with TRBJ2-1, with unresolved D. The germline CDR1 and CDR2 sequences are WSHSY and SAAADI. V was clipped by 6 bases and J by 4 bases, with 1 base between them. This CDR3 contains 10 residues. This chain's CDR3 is CASRYNEQFF. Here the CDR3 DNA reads TGCGCCAGCAGATACAATGAGCAGTTCTTC.

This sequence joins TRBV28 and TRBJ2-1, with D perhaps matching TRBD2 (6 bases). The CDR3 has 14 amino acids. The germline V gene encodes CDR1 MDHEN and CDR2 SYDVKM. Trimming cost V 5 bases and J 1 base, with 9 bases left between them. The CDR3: CASSPGLSYNEQFF. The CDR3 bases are TGTGCCAGCAGTCCCGGACTATCCTACAATGAGCAGTTCTTC. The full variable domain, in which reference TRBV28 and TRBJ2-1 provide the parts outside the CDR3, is DVKVTQSSRYLVKRTGEKVFLECVQDMDHENMFWYRQDPGLGLRLIYFSYDVKMKEKGDIPEGYSVSREKKERFSLILESASTNQTSMYLCASSPGLSYNEQFFGPGTRLTVL.

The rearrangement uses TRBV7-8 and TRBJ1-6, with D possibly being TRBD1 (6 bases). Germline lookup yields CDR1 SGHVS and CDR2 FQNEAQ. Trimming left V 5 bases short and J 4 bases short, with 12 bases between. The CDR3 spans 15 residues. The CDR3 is CASSHQGPYNSPLHF. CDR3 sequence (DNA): TGTGCCAGCAGCCATCAGGGGCCTTATAATTCACCCCTCCACTTT. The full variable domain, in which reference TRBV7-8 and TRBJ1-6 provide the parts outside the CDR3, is GAGVSQSPRYKVAKRGQDVALRCDPISGHVSLFWYQQALGQGPEFLTYFQNEAQLDKSGLPSDRFFAERPEGSVSTLKIQRTQQEDSAVYLCASSHQGPYNSPLHFGNGTRLTVT.

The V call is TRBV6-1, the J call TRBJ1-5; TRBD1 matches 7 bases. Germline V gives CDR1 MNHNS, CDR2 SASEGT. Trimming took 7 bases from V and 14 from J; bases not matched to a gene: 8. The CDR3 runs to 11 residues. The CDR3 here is CASTGGGTEHF. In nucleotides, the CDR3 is TGTGCCAGCACCGGCGGGGGGACAGAGCATTTT.

In nucleotides, the CDR3 is TGTGCCAGCAGCGTAGGAAGAGCCCATTCGGATGAGCAGTTCTTC. It codes for CASSVGRAHSDEQFF. The chain recombines TRBV9 with TRBJ2-1; D is unresolved. This CDR3 has 15 residues. Trimming cost V 0 bases and J 8 bases, with 15 bases left between them. Per the germline V gene, CDR1 is SGDLS and CDR2 is YYNGEE.

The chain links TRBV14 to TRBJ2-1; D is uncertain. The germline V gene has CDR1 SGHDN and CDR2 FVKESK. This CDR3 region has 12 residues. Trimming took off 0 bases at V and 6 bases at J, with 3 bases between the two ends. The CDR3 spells CASSQDGNEQFF. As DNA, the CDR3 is TGTGCCAGCAGCCAAGATGGCAATGAGCAGTTCTTC. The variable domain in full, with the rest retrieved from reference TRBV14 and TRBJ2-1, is EAGVTQFPSHSVIEKGQTVTLRCDPISGHDNLYWYRRVMGKEIKFLLHFVKESKQDESGMPNNRFLAERTGGTYSTLKVQPAELEDSGVYFCASSQDGNEQFFGPGTRLTVL.

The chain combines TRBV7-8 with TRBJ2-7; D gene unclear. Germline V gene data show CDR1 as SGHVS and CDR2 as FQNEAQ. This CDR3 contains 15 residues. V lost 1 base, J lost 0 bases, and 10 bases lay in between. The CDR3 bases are TGTGCCAGCAGCTTAGAGGCGGTTTCCTCCTACGAGCAGTACTTC. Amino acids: CASSLEAVSSYEQYF.

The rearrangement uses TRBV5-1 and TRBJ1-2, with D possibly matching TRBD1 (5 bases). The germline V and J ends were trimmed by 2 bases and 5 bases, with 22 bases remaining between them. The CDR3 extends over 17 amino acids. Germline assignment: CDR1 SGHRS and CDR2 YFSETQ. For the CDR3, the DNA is TGCGCCAGCAGCTTCGGCCGGGACGGAGCGAAACTTTATGGCTACACCTTC. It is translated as CASSFGRDGAKLYGYTF. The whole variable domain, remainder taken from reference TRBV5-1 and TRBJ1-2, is KAGVTQTPRYLIKTRGQQVTLSCSPISGHRSVSWYQQTPGQGLQFLFEYFSETQRNKGNFPGRFSGRQFSNSRSEMNVSTLELGDSALYLCASSFGRDGAKLYGYTFGSGTRLTVV.